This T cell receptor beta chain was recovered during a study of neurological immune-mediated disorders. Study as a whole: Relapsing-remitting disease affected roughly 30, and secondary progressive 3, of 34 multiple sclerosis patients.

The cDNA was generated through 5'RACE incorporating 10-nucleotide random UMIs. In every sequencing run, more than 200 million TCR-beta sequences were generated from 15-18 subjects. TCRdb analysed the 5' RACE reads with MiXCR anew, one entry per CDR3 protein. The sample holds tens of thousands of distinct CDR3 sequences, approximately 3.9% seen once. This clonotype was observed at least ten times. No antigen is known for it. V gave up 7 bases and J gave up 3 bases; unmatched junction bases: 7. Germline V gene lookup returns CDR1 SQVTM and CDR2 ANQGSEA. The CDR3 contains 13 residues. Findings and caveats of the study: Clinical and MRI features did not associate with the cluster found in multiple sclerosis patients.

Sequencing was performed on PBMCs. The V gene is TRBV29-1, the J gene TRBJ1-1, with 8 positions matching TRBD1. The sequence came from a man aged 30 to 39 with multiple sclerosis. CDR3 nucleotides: TGCAGCGCTAGGACAGGGCGGGACACTGAAGCTTTCTTT. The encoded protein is CSARTGRDTEAFF.